This T cell receptor (beta chain) was observed in a study of radiotherapy plus CTLA-4 blockade in lung cancer. Study-wide background: Objective responses were documented in about 20% of patients, with disease control in 31%. Study results and limitations: In blood, after radiotherapy plus ipilimumab, tumor-derived TCR clones expanded.

To note about this clone: As yet, its antigen is unknown.

Clones were sequenced by immunoSEQ multiplex PCR, and TCRdb holds only the in-frame ones, with some missing. This table holds approximately 60,000 clones, almost 85% found once. Those with chemo-refractory metastatic non-small-cell lung cancer were treated with focal radiation combined with CTLA-4 blockade using ipilimumab. The receptor was isolated from a human donor with non-small cell lung cancer whose response to radiotherapy plus ipilimumab could not be evaluated. Material: peripheral blood, obtained from a patient treated with radiotherapy plus ipilimumab.

CDR3 residues: CASSSLYRGVDSNVLTF. CDR3 nucleotides: TGTGCCAGTAGTTCCTTATACAGGGGTGTGGATTCCAACGTCCTGACTTTC. The chain links TRBV19 to TRBJ2-6; 7 bases agree with TRBD1. Germline CDR1 LNHDA, CDR2 SQIVND (reference sequence). The CDR3 sequence is 17 residues long. Trimming removed 5 bases from V and 8 bases from J; junction bases left unmatched: 15.